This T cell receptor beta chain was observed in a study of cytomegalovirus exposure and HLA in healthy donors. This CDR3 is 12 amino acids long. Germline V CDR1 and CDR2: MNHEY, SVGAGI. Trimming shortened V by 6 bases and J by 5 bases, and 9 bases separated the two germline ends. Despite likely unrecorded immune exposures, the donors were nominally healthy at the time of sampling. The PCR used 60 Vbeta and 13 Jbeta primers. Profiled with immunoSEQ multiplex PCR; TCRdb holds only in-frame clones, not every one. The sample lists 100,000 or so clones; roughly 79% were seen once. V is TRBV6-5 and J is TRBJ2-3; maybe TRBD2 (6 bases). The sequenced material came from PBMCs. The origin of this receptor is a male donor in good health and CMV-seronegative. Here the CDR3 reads CASRSEGDTQYF. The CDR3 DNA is TGTGCCAGCAGGTCGGAGGGAGATACGCAGTATTTT.